A selection of T cell receptor beta chains follows, all from one sample in a study of cytomegalovirus exposure and HLA in healthy donors. The repertoire was sequenced with immunoSEQ multiplex PCR; TCRdb's copy has only in-frame clones and lacks some. The sample consists of about 98,000 clones, approximately 72% of them appearing once. Sequencing input: PBMCs. These receptors all come from a man aged 18 to 29 in good health and CMV-seropositive. The CDR3 runs from the conserved cysteine through the conserved F or W. The order of the fields is J gene, CDR3 length, V gene, CDR3 protein.

j_call: TRBJ1-5
cdr3_length: 16
v_call: TRBV21-1
cdr3_aa: CASSTRDFRSNQPQHF

j_call: TRBJ1-5
cdr3_length: 14
v_call: TRBV28
cdr3_aa: CASSLSTANQPQHF

j_call: TRBJ1-6
cdr3_length: 15
v_call: TRBV7-6
cdr3_aa: CASSPGTGFNSPLHF

j_call: TRBJ1-1
cdr3_length: 13
v_call: TRBV2
cdr3_aa: CASSRGRTTEAFF

j_call: TRBJ2-6
cdr3_length: 17
v_call: TRBV27
cdr3_aa: CASSFVSGSAGANVLTF

j_call: TRBJ2-1
cdr3_length: 15
v_call: TRBV13
cdr3_aa: CASSSSARAYNEQFF

j_call: TRBJ2-5
cdr3_length: 14
v_call: TRBV7-9
cdr3_aa: CASSSRQGGETQYF

j_call: TRBJ1-4
cdr3_length: 16
v_call: TRBV7-3
cdr3_aa: CASSKRTAATNEKLFF

j_call: TRBJ1-1
cdr3_length: 14
v_call: TRBV10-3
cdr3_aa: CAISESGVNTEAFF

j_call: TRBJ2-7
cdr3_length: 14
v_call: TRBV10-1
cdr3_aa: CASSFSGVGGEQYF

j_call: TRBJ2-7
cdr3_length: 13
v_call: TRBV27
cdr3_aa: CASSSCRDYEQYF

j_call: TRBJ2-1
cdr3_length: 16
v_call: TRBV6-5
cdr3_aa: CASSFVRGQGRVEQFF

j_call: TRBJ1-6
cdr3_length: 12
v_call: TRBV6-6
cdr3_aa: CASKEGNAPLHF

j_call: TRBJ2-5
cdr3_length: 16
v_call: TRBV7-8
cdr3_aa: CASSLVDRDWRETQYF

j_call: TRBJ2-3
cdr3_length: 15
v_call: TRBV9
cdr3_aa: CASSVTTGVTDTQYF

j_call: TRBJ2-7
cdr3_length: 14
v_call: TRBV4-1
cdr3_aa: CASSQGQGAYEQYF

j_call: TRBJ2-7
cdr3_length: 14
v_call: TRBV7-2
cdr3_aa: CASSGRDRGYEQYF

j_call: TRBJ2-3
cdr3_length: 16
v_call: TRBV5-1
cdr3_aa: CASSLATSGGRDTQYF

j_call: TRBJ1-3
cdr3_length: 15
v_call: TRBV6-1
cdr3_aa: CASSDGRISGNTIYF

j_call: TRBJ2-2
cdr3_length: 14
v_call: TRBV6-1
cdr3_aa: CASSWRGNTGELFF

j_call: TRBJ2-7
cdr3_length: 13
v_call: TRBV21-1
cdr3_aa: CASSAYRSYEQYF

j_call: TRBJ1-1
cdr3_length: 15
v_call: TRBV5-1
cdr3_aa: CASSALTGGIAEAFF

j_call: TRBJ1-5
cdr3_length: 14
v_call: TRBV5-1
cdr3_aa: CASSLDGGNQPQHF

j_call: TRBJ2-2
cdr3_length: 11
v_call: TRBV28
cdr3_aa: CANYNTGELFF

j_call: TRBJ2-2
cdr3_length: 16
v_call: TRBV11-2
cdr3_aa: CASSLEGTGNTGELFF

j_call: TRBJ1-1
cdr3_length: 10
v_call: TRBV28
cdr3_aa: CATVQVKAFF